These 25 T cell receptor beta chains were sequenced from one sample in a study of low-dose radiotherapy and immunotherapy resistance in tumors. Alpha and beta chains were covered, as first-strand cDNA relied on TRAV- and TRBV-specific primers. It was with a constant-region primer and a V-primer adapter that TCRs were amplified over about 19 PCR cycles. TCRdb processed the reads anew with MiXCR; each CDR3 protein has one entry. In the table there are 13,000 or so distinct CDR3 sequences, around four fifths of which are singletons. The origin of the receptors is a human donor with advanced metastatic prostate, ovarian, gallbladder or colorectal cancer (not recorded which). This table probably holds off-target reads from a library built for another chain.

This clonotype was found a few times. The chain employs TRBV29-1 and TRBJ1-1, with D possibly matching TRBD1 (5 bases). V dropped 0 bases and J dropped 8 bases, with 19 bases sitting between them. CDR3 size: 15 residues. Germline CDR1 and CDR2: SQVTM and ANQGSEA. CDR3 sequence reads: CSVEDLGGTGGEAFF. CDR3 coding DNA: TGCAGCGTTGAAGATCTGGGGGGTACCGGGGGGGAAGCTTTCTTT.

The chain employs TRBV11-2 and TRBJ2-1; 7 nucleotides match TRBD1. J was trimmed by 10 bases and V by 5 bases; bases with no gene match: 8. Germline V gene lookup returns CDR1 SGHAT and CDR2 FQNNGV. CDR3 size: 13 residues. In DNA, the CDR3 is TGTGCCAGCAGCGTCACAGGGGTAGGAGAGCAGTTCTTC. Translated: CASSVTGVGEQFF.

The chain joins TRBV4-3 to TRBJ2-1; a weak D match, TRBD2 (6 bases). CDR1 and CDR2 from the germline V gene are LGHNA and YSLEER. The CDR3 has 13 amino acids. V lost 5 bases and J 7 bases, leaving 12 bases between the germline ends. The CDR3 sequence: CASSSRLDNEQFF. The CDR3 bases are TGCGCCAGCAGCTCTAGACTAGATAATGAGCAGTTCTTC.

This clonotype was seen more than once but under ten times. The V call is TRBV7-8, the J call TRBJ2-2; D is perhaps TRBD1 or TRBD2 (5 bases each). Germline V gene sequence: CDR1 SGHVS, CDR2 FQNEAQ. The CDR3 length is 15 residues. Trimming pared 2 bases from V and 2 bases from J, leaving 9 bases between. CDR3 sequence reads: CASSLWGINTGELFF. CDR3 sequence (DNA): TGTGCCAGCAGCTTATGGGGGATCAACACCGGGGAGCTGTTTTTT.

The chain carries TRBV20-1 and TRBJ2-3, with 11 nucleotides matching TRBD2. V lost 4 bases to trimming and J lost 2 bases; unmatched junction nucleotides: 11. CDR1 and CDR2 from the germline V gene are DFQATT and SNEGSKA (reference sequence). The CDR3 consists of 17 residues. The CDR3 DNA follows: TGCAGTGCTATAAGACTAGCGGGATCGGGCGACACAGATACGCAGTATTTT. This encodes CSAIRLAGSGDTDTQYF.

The chain joins TRBV4-2 to TRBJ2-7; D not certain. The CDR3 has 12 amino acids. Germline V gives CDR1 LGHNA, CDR2 YNFKEQ. V was clipped by 0 bases and J by 3 bases, with 3 bases between them. The chain's CDR3 is CASSQDRYEQYF. The CDR3 DNA follows: TGTGCCAGCAGCCAAGATCGCTACGAGCAGTACTTC.

V usage is TRBV3-1 and J usage is TRBJ2-7; D might be TRBD2 (6 bases). This CDR3 has 14 amino acids. Germline-derived CDR1 and CDR2 are LGHDT and YNNKEL (reference sequence). V shed 4 bases and J shed 2 bases, with 12 bases lying between them. CDR3 amino acids: CASSPGLNAYEQYF. For the CDR3, the DNA is TGTGCCAGCAGCCCGGGACTTAACGCCTACGAGCAGTACTTC.

The V call is TRBV4-3, the J call TRBJ1-5; D gene ambiguous. The CDR3 is 16 amino acids. Germline lookup yields CDR1 LGHNA and CDR2 YSLEER. V was shortened by 0 bases and J by 7 bases, with 16 bases between the two germline ends. This CDR3 is CASSQDTITGRQPQHF. As DNA, the CDR3 is TGCGCCAGCAGCCAAGATACTATTACGGGTAGGCAGCCCCAGCATTTT.

The chain carries TRBV3-1 and TRBJ1-5; possible D gene TRBD1, 5 bases. The CDR3 spans 14 residues. Germline lookup yields CDR1 LGHDT and CDR2 YNNKEL (reference sequence). V lost 4 bases to trimming and J lost 4 bases, with 11 bases between them. CDR3 amino acids: CASSPDTGNQPQHF. CDR3 bases: TGTGCCAGCAGCCCGGACACAGGAAATCAGCCCCAGCATTTT.

This clonotype was seen a few times. The CDR3 sequence is CASTSPTRQSLYGYTF. The CDR3 DNA reads TGTGCCAGCACCTCTCCCACTCGACAGAGCCTATATGGCTACACCTTC. V is TRBV6-6 and J is TRBJ1-2, with a possible D match to TRBD1 (5 bases). The CDR3 covers 16 residues. Per germline, CDR1 MNHNY and CDR2 SVGAGI (reference sequence). Trimming removed 7 bases at V and 5 bases at J, with 23 bases between.

V is TRBV6-5 and J is TRBJ2-1, with a tentative D call TRBD2 (6 bases). Trimming removed 4 bases from V and 9 bases from J, with 10 bases in between. CDR3 length: 12 amino acids. Germline V gives CDR1 MNHEY, CDR2 SVGAGI. The CDR3 here is CASSSPGGEQFF. The DNA of the CDR3 is TGTGCCAGCAGTTCCCCCGGGGGTGAGCAGTTCTTC.

The chain carries TRBV24-1 and TRBJ1-2; 7 bases align to TRBD1. CDR1 and CDR2 (germline): KGHDR, SFDVKD. This CDR3 has 15 amino acids. V shed 3 bases, J shed 2 bases, and the junction held 5 bases outside the gene matches. The CDR3 is CATSDAGTVNYGYTF. The CDR3, as DNA: TGTGCCACCAGTGATGCCGGGACAGTAAACTATGGCTACACCTTC.

J is TRBJ1-1 and V is TRBV28; D is undetermined. This CDR3 is built from 15 residues. Germline V CDR1 and CDR2: MDHEN, SYDVKM. Trimming took off 7 bases at V and 9 bases at J, with 24 bases between the two ends. The CDR3 DNA reads as TGTGCCAGCATTTCCAGCCCCAGCCCAGGTGCGCAAGCTTTCTTT. Protein product: CASISSPSPGAQAFF. Complete variable domain (other parts from reference TRBV28 and TRBJ1-1): DVKVTQSSRYLVKRTGEKVFLECVQDMDHENMFWYRQDPGLGLRLIYFSYDVKMKEKGDIPEGYSVSREKKERFSLILESASTNQTSMYLCASISSPSPGAQAFFGQGTRLTVV.

The gene calls are TRBV5-4 and TRBJ2-5, with TRBD2 as a possible D gene (6 bases). The CDR3 sequence is 14 residues long. V was trimmed by 2 bases and J by 5 bases, leaving 13 bases between them. Germline-derived CDR1 and CDR2 are SGHNT and YYREEE (reference sequence). The CDR3 DNA reads as TGTGCCAGCAGCTTCCGGGGGAGAGGGGAGACCCAGTACTTC. This codes for CASSFRGRGETQYF.

This clonotype was picked up a small number of times. The chain links TRBV29-1 to TRBJ2-7, with TRBD2 as a possible D gene (5 bases). Per germline, CDR1 SQVTM and CDR2 ANQGSEA. The CDR3 length is 15 residues. Trimming shortened V by 0 bases and J by 3 bases, and 15 bases separated the two germline ends. As DNA, the CDR3 is TGCAGCGTTGAAGATCGGCTAGCCCACGGCTACGAGCAGTACTTC. It is translated as CSVEDRLAHGYEQYF.

The table lists this clonotype with a few counts. The chain recombines TRBV9 with TRBJ2-2, with a tentative D call TRBD2 (5 bases). Trimming stripped 2 bases from V and 4 bases from J, with 12 bases between. This CDR3 contains 15 residues. Germline V lookup: CDR1 SGDLS, CDR2 YYNGEE. CDR3 protein: CASSVLTSVTGELFF. The CDR3 DNA reads TGTGCCAGCAGCGTCCTTACTAGTGTCACCGGGGAGCTGTTTTTT.

The V call is TRBV7-2, the J call TRBJ1-2, with a weak D call TRBD1 (5 bases). Trimming removed 5 bases at V and 3 bases at J, with 13 bases between. CDR3 length: 14 amino acids. The germline V gene has CDR1 SGHTA and CDR2 FQGNSA. DNA of the CDR3: TGTGCCAGCAGCCACCGGGGGGGTTACTATGGCTACACCTTC. Protein sequence: CASSHRGGYYGYTF. The full variable domain, its missing parts supplied by reference TRBV7-2 and TRBJ1-2, is GAGVSQSPSNKVTEKGKDVELRCDPISGHTALYWYRQSLGQGLEFLIYFQGNSAPDKSGLPSDRFSAERTGGSVSTLTIQRTQQEDSAVYLCASSHRGGYYGYTFGSGTRLTVV.

The rearrangement uses TRBV7-8 and TRBJ2-5; D perhaps matches TRBD1 (10 bases). The CDR3 loop spans 20 amino acids. V was pared by 4 bases and J by 5 bases, with 32 bases between. Per germline, CDR1 SGHVS and CDR2 FQNEAQ. CDR3 in amino acids: CASSYAPGTGVREGRETQYF. The CDR3 nucleotides read TGTGCCAGCAGCTACGCACCCGGGACAGGGGTGCGGGAGGGCCGGGAGACCCAGTACTTC.

The rearrangement uses TRBV5-1 and TRBJ2-2; 10 bases fit TRBD1. V trimming: 4 bases; J trimming: 6 bases; junction bases outside the gene matches: 9. The CDR3 consists of 16 residues. From germline, CDR1 is SGHRS and CDR2 YFSETQ. The CDR3 DNA follows: TGCGCCAGCAGCCGGACGGGACAGGGGAATCCCGGGGAGCTGTTTTTT. Amino acids: CASSRTGQGNPGELFF.

The gene calls are TRBV5-6 and TRBJ1-4; D not certain. Germline CDR1 reads SGHDT; CDR2 reads YYEEEE. The CDR3 runs 14 residues. The germline V and J ends were trimmed by 0 bases and 8 bases, with 11 bases remaining between them. The CDR3 DNA reads TGTGCCAGCAGCTTGGTGGGCGCTGAGGAAAAACTGTTTTTT. It yields the protein CASSLVGAEEKLFF.

The V call is TRBV6-2 or TRBV6-3, the J call TRBJ1-4, with D possibly matching TRBD1 (6 bases). V gave up 4 bases and J gave up 4 bases, with 16 bases separating them. Germline V gives CDR1 MNHEY, CDR2 SVGEGT. This CDR3 spans 16 amino acids. The CDR3 reads CASSSGGGGFNEKLFF. Written as DNA, the CDR3 is TGTGCCAGCAGTTCCGGAGGAGGGGGTTTTAATGAAAAACTGTTTTTT.

The CDR3 reads CASSLAGRGGTEAFF. The CDR3 DNA follows: TGTGCCAGCAGCTTGGCGGGCAGGGGGGGTACTGAAGCTTTCTTT. The chain combines TRBV5-5 with TRBJ1-1; 7 nucleotides match TRBD1. The CDR3 contains 15 residues. The trim removed 0 bases at V and 5 bases at J, leaving 7 bases unmatched. Germline V gene lookup returns CDR1 SGHKS and CDR2 YYEKEE (reference sequence). The full variable domain, completed using reference TRBV5-5 and TRBJ1-1, is DAGVTQSPTHLIKTRGQQVTLRCSPISGHKSVSWYQQVLGQGPQFIFQYYEKEERGRGNFPDRFSARQFPNYSSELNVNALLLGDSALYLCASSLAGRGGTEAFFGQGTRLTVV.

V usage is TRBV19 and J usage is TRBJ1-4; 8 nucleotides line up with TRBD1. The CDR3 covers 16 residues. The ends lost 6 bases at V and 0 bases at J; junction bases unmatched: 6. Germline loops: CDR1 LNHDA, CDR2 SQIVND (reference sequence). CDR3 region: CASSGTGFATNEKLFF. Written as DNA, the CDR3 is TGTGCCAGTAGCGGGACAGGCTTTGCAACTAATGAAAAACTGTTTTTT.

J is TRBJ1-1 and V is TRBV19, with D uncertain. Germline V CDR1 and CDR2: LNHDA, SQIVND (reference sequence). V gave up 6 bases and J gave up 7 bases, with 9 bases separating them. This CDR3 is built from 11 residues. The CDR3 reads CASRSQLEAFF. Here the CDR3 DNA reads TGTGCCAGTAGATCACAGCTTGAAGCTTTCTTT.

The V call is TRBV7-9, the J call TRBJ2-7; 8 positions match TRBD1. Germline loops: CDR1 SEHNR, CDR2 FQNEAQ (reference sequence). This CDR3 contains 15 residues. Trimming cost V 2 bases and J 3 bases; bases outside gene matches: 6. This CDR3 reads CASSLIQGVYYEQYF. The DNA of the CDR3 is TGTGCCAGCAGCTTAATACAGGGGGTGTACTACGAGCAGTACTTC.